The T cell receptor (beta chain) under discussion was sequenced for a study of T cell clones after liver transplantation (dated by TCRdb to between 2018 and 2021). Context from the whole study: The samples were obtained from ITN030ST, a randomized trial that attempted immunosuppression withdrawal within 2 years after liver transplantation. To count as tolerant, a recipient had to stay completely off immunosuppression for at least one year without liver enzymes climbing beyond twice the upper limit of normal. No induction therapy was given to the subjects, and standard immunosuppression was administered until randomization at 12-24 months post-transplant. After a pre-transplant mixed lymphocyte reaction, TCRbeta sequencing was used to pinpoint donor-reactive T cell clones, which were subsequently tracked in post-transplant blood. Of the eight recipients, three were HCV-positive, while the remaining recipients had been transplanted for non-autoimmune, non-viral indications. A cohort of 8 liver transplant recipients was studied, of whom 3 were classified as tolerant and 5 as non-tolerant. As an antigen-independent comparator for the donor-reactive sequences, third party-reactive TCRbeta sequences from pre-transplant MLRs were identified as well. Blood samples were taken pre-transplant, pre-randomization before withdrawal, and post-randomization after full withdrawal or failed withdrawal.

High-throughput TCRbeta CDR3 sequencing of frozen genomic DNA was performed by immunoSEQ, with PCR amplification, mapping, bias correction and internal controls included. In the source study's methods: Only productive rearrangements were retained, and each unique TCRbeta sequence was defined by its CDR3 nucleotide sequence together with its V and J gene. A sequence counted as donor-reactive only if the sequence showed at least 5-fold expansion in CFSE-low cells compared with unstimulated pre-transplant cells and had a frequency of at least 0.01%. Minimum frequency thresholds were set for each subject based on the unstimulated sample with the lowest template count, ensuring at least 90% detection power. Repertoire turnover was measured by Jensen-Shannon divergence between the top 1000 TCRbeta sequences post- and pre-transplant. Two-sided Fisher's exact tests were used to test for changes in the detection of donor-reactive sequences. This is the immuneACCESS table as TCRdb keeps it, with only in-frame sequences that have V and J called. A part of the clones is gone; compared with another copy, unresolved V genes explain less than half, and the rest is unexplained. V, J and clone size are those of that table, while D and trimming were read from the DNA. The sample has about 80,000 clones on record, 82% of them singletons. The top ten hold around 0.45% of the sample.

As encoded in the germline V gene, CDR1 is SNHLY while CDR2 is FYNNEI. The CDR3 runs 14 amino acids, cysteine and phenylalanine included. Only the CDR3 DNA stays, 42 bases, in frame from base 1. V drops 4 bases and J drops 2 bases, leaving 9 bases in between. General study outcomes and caveats: Because no allograft tissue specimens were available, donor-reactive T cells may have migrated into the graft instead of being deleted. Conclusions were preliminary, limited by small, heterogeneous patient numbers and non-standardized post-transplant time points. In most of the 8 subjects, circulating donor-reactive CD4 TCRbeta sequences decreased significantly after transplant, regardless of tolerance or HCV status. A greater decline was seen for donor-reactive sequences than for third party-reactive sequences, suggesting partial antigen-specific deletion unrelated to withdrawal success. When repertoire turnover was accounted for, significantly reduced detection of donor-reactive sequences was found in 7 of 8 subjects for CD4 and in 8 of 8 subjects for CD8. In two subjects, low numbers of available donor cells limited the measurable donor-reactive repertoire.

In its sample, this clone was seen a few times. The antigen it recognizes is unknown. The input lacks base qualities; no much larger clone sits a single base away. Thawed unstimulated PBMCs were stained for CD3, CD4 and CD8 and FACS-sorted into CD3+CD4+ and CD3+CD8+ populations. Each of the 8 studied subjects was randomized to immunosuppression withdrawal. Genomic DNA was isolated with the Qiagen DNeasy Blood and Tissue Kit. This specimen was CD4+ T cells from blood, taken around 42 months after liver transplant. Rearrangement joined TRBV2 to TRBJ1-5; TRBD1 is perhaps the D gene, given 6 matching bases. The clonotype comes from a human patient who received a liver transplant. Some T cells may be donor cells from the graft after a transplant. The sequence in DNA is TGTGCCAGCAGTGGACAGGTCCGCAATCAGCCCCAGCATTTT. Translated, this is CASSGQVRNQPQHF.